This T cell receptor beta chain is drawn from a study of a mutant IDH1 vaccine in newly diagnosed glioma. Comment on this clone: Its antigen is unidentified.

Time point reported: week 35, safety follow-up. A 20-mer mutant IDH1 peptide at 300 ug was injected subcutaneously with topical imiquimod. Produced via immunoSEQ multiplex PCR; TCRdb's table is partial and in-frame only. The sample has around 52,000 clones; 76% are singletons. The sample here was PBMCs, taken from a glioma patient whose treatment included an IDH1 peptide vaccine. The sequence was collected from a man in his forties or fifties with glioma.

The CDR3 coding sequence is TGTGCCAGCAGCCCCGACAACCTGGGTGGCTACACCTTC. This translates into CASSPDNLGGYTF. The chain recombines TRBV7-9 with TRBJ1-2; D gene uncertain. This CDR3 contains 13 residues. Trimming stripped 5 bases from V and 7 bases from J, with 14 bases between. CDR1 SEHNR and CDR2 FQNEAQ come from the germline V gene (reference sequence).